This paragraph covers one TCR beta chain sequence. The data were taken from a study of blood T cell repertoires in COVID-19. Overall study: Researchers got acute and convalescent COVID-19 samples from the United States, Italy and Spain. T cells, B-cell-depleted T cells, or PBMCs supplied cDNA or gDNA.

Only in-frame clones appear in the TCRdb table, and some are missing; sequencing was by immunoSEQ multiplex PCR. This sample has 140,000 to 150,000 clones, with around 86% found just once. Looked up from germline, CDR1 is SGHTA and CDR2 is FQGTGA. Germline trimming cut 4 bases from V and 0 bases from J; bases unmatched to any gene: 10. The CDR3 extends over 17 amino acids. The receptor was isolated from a man between 50 and 59 years old who had recovered from COVID-19. The rearrangement uses TRBV7-3 and TRBJ2-3; 7 bases fit TRBD2. Material: peripheral blood. The CDR3 DNA is TGTGCCAGCAGCTCGCGTCAGCGGGGCCTAAGCACAGATACGCAGTATTTT. Its protein is CASSSRQRGLSTDTQYF.